The 26 T cell receptor beta chains reported below all come from one sample, sequenced in a study of beta chain features in type 1 diabetes. Study-wide points: For Type 1 diabetes patients, all four CD4+ subsets carried TCRB CDR3s that were moderately but significantly shorter.

Sequencing targeted expressed TCRB transcripts, as all isolated RNA had been reverse transcribed. TCRdb's copy holds only in-frame clones and misses some; the assay was immunoSEQ multiplex PCR. The sample includes fewer than 400,000 clones, around 9% of them seen just once. Their cognate antigens are unknown. The material sequenced was central memory CD4+ T cells from blood. The receptors derive from a man aged 25-40 years with type 1 diabetes.

The rearrangement joins TRBV6-6 to TRBJ2-3; a weak D match, TRBD2 (6 bases). CDR1 and CDR2 from the germline V gene are MNHNY and SVGAGI (reference sequence). This CDR3 comprises 15 residues. The V and J ends lost 0 bases and 4 bases respectively, with 11 bases between them. CDR3 in amino acids: CASSYSGGGADTQYF. The CDR3 nucleotides read TGTGCCAGCAGTTACTCCGGGGGTGGCGCAGATACGCAGTATTTT.

This clone occurred many times. This chain connects TRBV4-3 to TRBJ2-3; D not certain. The CDR3 runs 15 residues. V was cut by 0 bases and J by 4 bases, with 11 bases left in between. From germline, CDR1 is LGHNA and CDR2 YSLEER. Here the CDR3 reads CASSQDPGGADTQYF. CDR3 coding DNA: TGCGCCAGCAGCCAAGATCCGGGTGGGGCAGATACGCAGTATTTT.

The sample holds a few counts of this clone. The chain links TRBV19 to TRBJ1-2; 10 nucleotides align to TRBD1. Germline lookup yields CDR1 LNHDA and CDR2 SQIVND (reference sequence). This CDR3 comprises 16 residues. V shed 5 bases, J shed 0 bases, and the junction held 6 bases outside the gene matches. CDR3 loop: CASSGTGARANYGYTF. CDR3 in DNA: TGTGCCAGTAGTGGGACAGGGGCCCGAGCTAACTATGGCTACACCTTC.

This clone was seen a handful of times. V is TRBV2 and J is TRBJ2-1; 12 bases agree with TRBD2. After removal of 1 base from V and 8 bases from J, the junction contained 3 bases not matched to a gene. This CDR3 comprises 15 residues. Germline values: CDR1 SNHLY, CDR2 FYNNEI. CDR3 DNA: TGTGCCAGCAGTGAAGAACCTAGCGGGGGGGATGAGCAGTTCTTC. It translates to CASSEEPSGGDEQFF.

The rearrangement uses TRBV19 and TRBJ2-4; D uncertain. V shed 3 bases and J shed 2 bases, with 11 bases lying between them. CDR1 and CDR2 (germline): LNHDA, SQIVND (reference sequence). This CDR3 comprises 15 residues. The CDR3 DNA follows: TGTGCCAGTAGTATGTGGCACGGATCCAAAAACATTCAGTACTTC. Protein sequence: CASSMWHGSKNIQYF.

This chain joins TRBV2 and TRBJ1-1; D is possibly TRBD1 (5 bases). V dropped 7 bases and J dropped 0 bases, with 9 bases sitting between them. The CDR3 has 13 residues. Germline V gives CDR1 SNHLY, CDR2 FYNNEI. DNA for the CDR3: TGTGCCAGCATTCGACAGATGAACACTGAAGCTTTCTTT. It codes for CASIRQMNTEAFF.

This chain uses TRBV25-1 with TRBJ1-5; D is unresolved. The V gene lost 2 bases and the J gene lost 0 bases, with 5 bases spanning the gap. Germline CDR1 and CDR2: MGHDK and SYGVNS. The CDR3 extends over 14 amino acids. CDR3 sequence: CASSELYSNQPQHF. DNA of the CDR3: TGTGCCAGCAGTGAACTTTATAGCAATCAGCCCCAGCATTTT.

This rearrangement joins TRBV5-1 to TRBJ2-7; 7 bases are a match to TRBD1. The length of the CDR3 is 12 residues. Trimming removed 5 bases from V and 1 base from J; junction bases left unmatched: 0. Germline CDR1 and CDR2: SGHRS and YFSETQ. CDR3 in amino acids: CASRGQSYEQYF. DNA of the CDR3: TGCGCCAGCAGGGGACAGTCCTACGAGCAGTACTTC.

This chain links TRBV11-3 with TRBJ2-7; D call uncertain. This CDR3 is 15 amino acids long. The germline V gene has CDR1 SGHNT and CDR2 YENEEA. V lost 1 base and J 2 bases, leaving 12 bases between the germline ends. CDR3 bases: TGTGCCAGCAGCTTAGTTGGCGGTGGTACCTACGAGCAGTACTTC. Its translation is CASSLVGGGTYEQYF.

A few counts support this clone. This rearrangement joins TRBV5-4 to TRBJ2-5; D ambiguous. This CDR3 has 17 residues. Trimming removed 1 base from V and 9 bases from J, with 25 bases in between. Germline V gene sequence: CDR1 SGHNT, CDR2 YYREEE (reference sequence). The CDR3 sequence: CASSLQARRAQLEAQYF. CDR3 nucleotides: TGTGCCAGCAGCTTGCAGGCGAGACGAGCGCAACTCGAGGCCCAGTACTTC.

This clone occurred a few times. This sequence joins TRBV7-2 and TRBJ2-5, with D uncertain. Germline CDR1 reads SGHTA; CDR2 reads FQGNSA. This CDR3 is built from 14 residues. V was cut by 3 bases and J by 4 bases, with 12 bases left in between. CDR3 bases: TGTGCCAGCAGCTTTAGGGCTGAAGGAGAGACCCAGTACTTC. It encodes CASSFRAEGETQYF.

The rearrangement links TRBV6-1 to TRBJ2-5, with 9 bases aligning to TRBD2. Unmatched junction bases numbered 4, after V lost 7 bases and J lost 1 base. Germline V gene sequence: CDR1 MNHNS, CDR2 SASEGT. The CDR3 covers 14 residues. CDR3 amino acids: CASNQRGAQETQYF. The CDR3 coding sequence is TGTGCCAGCAACCAGCGGGGGGCCCAAGAGACCCAGTACTTC.

This clone was recorded a few times. This sample also contains other DNA sequences that code for the same CDR3. In nucleotides, the CDR3 is TGTGCCAGCAGCTTAGACGGACCCACAGATACGCAGTATTTT. Translating gives CASSLDGPTDTQYF. The J gene is TRBJ2-3, the V gene TRBV7-2; no reliable D call. Germline CDR1 SGHTA, CDR2 FQGNSA. The CDR3 runs to 14 residues. V dropped 1 base and J dropped 2 bases, with 7 bases sitting between them.

This clone was recorded at least ten times. The chain links TRBV7-9 to TRBJ1-6; D is unclear. With 1 base removed from V and 8 bases from J, the gap between germline ends came to 15 bases. There are 16 residues in the CDR3. Germline CDR1 and CDR2: SEHNR and FQNEAQ (reference sequence). The CDR3 loop is CASSLGLAGGDSPLHF. CDR3 bases: TGTGCCAGCAGCTTAGGCCTCGCGGGAGGAGATTCACCCCTCCACTTT.

V and J are TRBV25-1 and TRBJ1-2; D not certain. The CDR3 has 14 amino acids. Germline V gene data show CDR1 as MGHDK and CDR2 as SYGVNS. Trimming removed 5 bases at V and 9 bases at J, with 19 bases between. Here the CDR3 DNA reads TGTGCCAGCAGTCCCTCCGCATGGGGAGGAAGCTACACCTTC. Translation: CASSPSAWGGSYTF.

The chain combines TRBV4-1 with TRBJ2-7; D ambiguous. Per germline, CDR1 MGHRA and CDR2 YSYEKL. Trimming shortened V by 0 bases and J by 2 bases, and 14 bases separated the two germline ends. The CDR3 runs to 16 residues. In nucleotides, the CDR3 is TGCGCCAGCAGCCAAGACCCCCTGATAGGGCCCTACGAGCAGTACTTC. Translation: CASSQDPLIGPYEQYF.

In this sample, this clone turned up a few times. The chain links TRBV6-5 to TRBJ1-2; 7 bases agree with TRBD1. The CDR3 is 12 residues long. Germline assignment: CDR1 MNHEY and CDR2 SVGAGI. With 8 bases clipped from V and 3 bases from J, the junction kept 3 bases outside the gene matches. As DNA, the CDR3 is TGTGCCAGCCGCGGACAGGACTATGGCTACACCTTC. It specifies CASRGQDYGYTF.

The sample holds a few counts of this clone. The chain links TRBV6-5 to TRBJ2-5; D may be TRBD1 (5 bases). The CDR3 is 14 residues long. V was pared by 4 bases and J by 2 bases, with 11 bases between. Germline assignment: CDR1 MNHEY and CDR2 SVGAGI. CDR3 in DNA: TGTGCCAGCAGTTTTCCAGGGCCTCAAGAGACCCAGTACTTC. Translated, it gives CASSFPGPQETQYF.

This clone was seen many times. Other DNA sequences of this sample code for an identical CDR3. V usage is TRBV28 and J usage is TRBJ2-5, with 8 positions matching TRBD2. The V and J ends lost 6 bases and 1 base, in that order; junction bases with no gene match: 4. There are 14 residues in the CDR3. Germline loops: CDR1 MDHEN, CDR2 SYDVKM. CDR3 amino acids: CASSSTSGQETQYF. The CDR3 DNA reads as TGTGCCAGCAGCTCAACTAGCGGCCAAGAGACCCAGTACTTC.

This clone was observed a few times. The chain joins TRBV19 to TRBJ1-5; no clear D. Germline CDR1 LNHDA, CDR2 SQIVND (reference sequence). V was shortened by 4 bases and J by 0 bases, with 7 bases between the two germline ends. The CDR3 runs 14 residues. CDR3 amino acids: CASSTVNSNQPQHF. CDR3 DNA sequence: TGTGCCAGTAGTACCGTAAATAGCAATCAGCCCCAGCATTTT.

This clone came up a few times. The J gene is TRBJ2-1, the V gene TRBV5-1; 7 bases match TRBD2. Germline values: CDR1 SGHRS, CDR2 YFSETQ. The CDR3 has 16 amino acids. V gave up 3 bases and J gave up 8 bases; unmatched junction bases: 14. The CDR3 loop reads CASSSKEAGLGDEQFF. The CDR3 DNA sequence: TGCGCCAGCAGCTCCAAGGAAGCGGGATTGGGGGATGAGCAGTTCTTC.

The table lists this clone with a few counts. This may be a read error, as it is one base from a much larger clone. The chain is built from TRBV7-2 and TRBJ2-3, with 10 bases identical to TRBD2. This CDR3 has 14 residues. Germline V CDR1 and CDR2: SGHTA, FQGNSA. The V and J ends lost 5 bases and 4 bases, in that order; junction bases with no gene match: 3. Here the CDR3 DNA reads TGTGCCAGCAGCGCGGGACTAGCGTCAGATACGCAGTATTTT. The encoded protein is CASSAGLASDTQYF.

The chain couples TRBV28 to TRBJ1-6; no clear D. The V end was cut by 3 bases, the J end by 9 bases, with 18 bases between. The CDR3 covers 16 residues. Germline-derived CDR1 and CDR2 are MDHEN and SYDVKM. In nucleotides, the CDR3 is TGTGCCAGCAGTTTGGTCAAGGAGCGAATTGCTTCACCCCTCCACTTT. It encodes CASSLVKERIASPLHF.

The rearrangement uses TRBV5-6 and TRBJ2-4, with 7 bases identical to TRBD1. The CDR3 is made up of 14 amino acids. The germline V gene encodes CDR1 SGHDT and CDR2 YYEEEE. Unmatched junction bases numbered 9, after V lost 4 bases and J lost 8 bases. In DNA, the CDR3 is TGTGCCAGCAGCAAGGCAGGGGGTGAGGACATTCAGTACTTC. Its translation is CASSKAGGEDIQYF.

The chain carries TRBV28 and TRBJ2-5; 8 nucleotides line up with TRBD1. Germline V gene sequence: CDR1 MDHEN, CDR2 SYDVKM. The CDR3 sequence is 16 residues long. V lost 4 bases to trimming and J lost 2 bases; unmatched junction nucleotides: 9. Written as DNA, the CDR3 is TGTGCCAGCAGTTCCCTGACAGGGGCGCGTCAAGAGACCCAGTACTTC. Protein: CASSSLTGARQETQYF.

Only a few counts were recorded for this clone. The chain joins TRBV28 to TRBJ1-1; D is uncertain. Germline V gives CDR1 MDHEN, CDR2 SYDVKM. This CDR3 comprises 11 residues. Deletions cut 2 bases from V and 11 bases from J, with 9 bases between. Written as DNA, the CDR3 is TGTGCCAGCAGTTTAGGCGGAATGGCTTTCTTT. It is translated as CASSLGGMAFF.